The sequence of this TCR beta chain was determined in a study of T cells in Graves' hyperthyroidism and ophthalmopathy. Authors of the study amplified TCR beta CDR3 regions from RNA transcripts. Researchers ran a first-round RT-PCR on the TCR CDR3 using the HTBI primer set. TCRdb re-called the multiplex PCR reads with MiXCR, one entry per CDR3 protein. Among about 520,000 distinct CDR3 sequences, around 21% were seen once, and the ten largest hold about a quarter. V was trimmed by 4 bases and J by 4 bases, leaving 11 bases between them. CDR1 is SGHDT, CDR2 YYEEEE, per germline. The CDR3 totals 14 residues.

The specimen sequenced was blood. The receptor was derived from a man between 18 and 35 years old with Graves' hyperthyroidism. The chain couples TRBV5-6 to TRBJ2-2; D is tentatively TRBD1 or TRBD2 (5 bases each). CDR3 nucleotides: TGTGCCAGCAGCCCCGGGGCATTCACCGGGGAGCTGTTTTTT. Protein sequence: CASSPGAFTGELFF.